This T cell receptor beta chain is drawn from a study of blood T cell repertoires in COVID-19. A note on this clone: Different DNA sequences within this sample yield the same CDR3.

The table came from immunoSEQ multiplex PCR; TCRdb's copy has only in-frame clones and leaves some out. The sample has around 170,000 clones; roughly 87% are singletons. CDR3 length: 14 residues. V lost 2 bases and J lost 8; bases outside the gene matches: 5. Germline values: CDR1 SGHRS, CDR2 YFSETQ. The clonotype comes from a woman between 35 and 50 years old with acute or convalescent COVID-19. Sample: peripheral blood. V usage is TRBV5-1 and J usage is TRBJ1-4; TRBD1 aligns across 8 bases. CDR3 loop: CASSLGQGGEKLFF. CDR3 bases: TGCGCCAGCAGCTTAGGACAGGGAGGGGAAAAACTGTTTTTT.